This passage covers 32 T cell receptor beta chains from one sample sequenced in a study of OX40 agonist ivuxolimab in advanced cancers. Measured with immunoSEQ multiplex PCR; TCRdb has only the in-frame clones, and not every one. The sample shows 50,000 to 75,000 clones, 82% of them seen only once. Sequenced material: CD4+ or CD8+ T cells sorted from blood, taken in a trial of the OX40 agonist ivuxolimab. The receptors were sampled from an adult with an advanced solid tumor such as melanoma, head and neck, liver or kidney cancer.

This rearrangement joins TRBV5-1 to TRBJ2-5, with D hard to call. Germline loops: CDR1 SGHRS, CDR2 YFSETQ. This CDR3 has 14 residues. V was clipped by 0 bases and J by 2 bases, with 8 bases between them. CDR3 amino acids: CASSLARLQETQYF. The CDR3 DNA reads TGCGCCAGCAGCTTGGCTCGGTTGCAAGAGACCCAGTACTTC.

The chain is built from TRBV11-2 and TRBJ2-7, with D perhaps matching TRBD1 or TRBD2 (6 bases each). The CDR3 totals 15 residues. The germline V gene encodes CDR1 SGHAT and CDR2 FQNNGV. V was cut by 5 bases and J by 4 bases, with 18 bases left in between. The DNA for the CDR3 is TGTGCCAGCAGCCCTCGGGGGCTTCGGGGGTACGAGCAGTACTTC. Its translation: CASSPRGLRGYEQYF.

The gene calls are TRBV4-1 and TRBJ2-6, with 8 bases identical to TRBD1. The CDR3 sequence is 16 residues long. Per the germline V gene, CDR1 is MGHRA and CDR2 is YSYEKL. Germline trimming cut 0 bases from V and 2 bases from J; bases unmatched to any gene: 0. CDR3 amino acids: CASSQEGQAGANVLTF. In DNA form, the CDR3 reads TGCGCCAGCAGCCAAGAGGGACAGGCTGGGGCCAACGTCCTGACTTTC.

The chain uses TRBV7-3 and TRBJ2-1, with D perhaps TRBD2 (5 bases). Germline CDR1 is SGHTA and CDR2 is FQGTGA. The CDR3 consists of 13 residues. Trimming left V 0 bases short and J 9 bases short, with 9 bases between. The chain's CDR3 is CASSLTHGGEQFF. Written as DNA, the CDR3 is TGTGCCAGCAGCTTAACGCACGGAGGTGAGCAGTTCTTC.

The chain has TRBV6-5 and TRBJ1-1, with 10 bases matching TRBD1. Germline CDR1 and CDR2: MNHEY and SVGAGI. CDR3 length: 14 amino acids. V lost 6 bases to trimming and J lost 1 base; unmatched junction nucleotides: 2. The CDR3 region has the DNA TGTGCCAGCAGGACAGGGGGCAGGAACACTGAAGCTTTCTTT. It translates to CASRTGGRNTEAFF.

The V call is TRBV10-1, the J call TRBJ2-5; TRBD1 or TRBD2 may be the D gene (5 bases each). The CDR3 spans 14 residues. Trimming cost V 3 bases and J 7 bases, with 15 bases left between them. Looked up from germline, CDR1 is WNHNN and CDR2 is SYGVQD (reference sequence). The CDR3 coding sequence is TGCGCCAGCAGTGATCCTGGACATGGAGGGACCCAGTACTTC. Translating it yields CASSDPGHGGTQYF.

The chain combines TRBV7-9 with TRBJ1-4; 7 positions match TRBD1. J was trimmed by 8 bases and V by 5 bases; bases with no gene match: 14. Germline CDR1 is SEHNR and CDR2 is FQNEAQ (reference sequence). The CDR3 runs to 16 residues. The CDR3 DNA sequence: TGTGCCAGCAGCCCCCACCAGGGACAGAATTGGGAAAAACTGTTTTTT. Its translation is CASSPHQGQNWEKLFF. Combining the CDR3 with reference TRBV7-9 and TRBJ1-4 gives the whole variable domain DTGVSQNPRHKITKRGQNVTFRCDPISEHNRLYWYRQTLGQGPEFLTYFQNEAQLEKSRLLSDRFSAERPKGSFSTLEIQRTEQGDSAMYLCASSPHQGQNWEKLFFGSGTQLSVL.

V gene TRBV11-3 combines with J gene TRBJ2-4; 9 bases line up with TRBD1. Germline values: CDR1 SGHNT, CDR2 YENEEA. The CDR3 totals 14 residues. Unmatched junction bases numbered 5, after V lost 5 bases and J lost 6 bases. CDR3 region: CASSPGQGRNIQYF. The CDR3 bases are TGTGCCAGCAGCCCCGGACAGGGGCGAAACATTCAGTACTTC.

CDR3 coding DNA: TGTGCCAGCAGTTCGACCAGCGGGAGGGCGAGCGAGCAGTACTTC. It encodes CASSSTSGRASEQYF. The chain joins TRBV6-6 to TRBJ2-7; 10 positions match TRBD2. The germline gives CDR1 MNHNY, CDR2 SVGAGI (reference sequence). V dropped 4 bases and J dropped 6; count of bases not matched to a gene: 9. The CDR3 has 15 residues.

The chain has TRBV9 and TRBJ2-2, with 8 bases that match TRBD2. V trimming: 1 base; J trimming: 4 bases; junction bases outside the gene matches: 6. The CDR3 is 16 residues long. Germline-derived CDR1 and CDR2 are SGDLS and YYNGEE. The CDR3 DNA sequence: TGTGCCAGCAGCGTAAGAAGTAGCGGGACCACCGGGGAGCTGTTTTTT. Amino acid sequence: CASSVRSSGTTGELFF.

This clone was found a few times. The chain is built from TRBV7-8 and TRBJ2-1, with D maybe TRBD2 (6 bases). The CDR3 covers 14 residues. The V end lost 3 bases, the J end lost 8 bases, and 14 bases lay between the germline ends. From germline, CDR1 is SGHVS and CDR2 FQNEAQ. CDR3 bases: TGTGCCAGCAGCTTCGCGGGGACCCTCGATGAGCAGTTCTTC. The encoded protein is CASSFAGTLDEQFF.

J is TRBJ2-3 and V is TRBV9; 12 positions match TRBD2. CDR3 length: 15 amino acids. CDR1 and CDR2 from the germline V gene are SGDLS and YYNGEE. J gave up 8 bases and V 1 base, and 5 bases lay outside the gene matches. CDR3 in DNA: TGTGCCAGCAGCGTAAGGCCTAGCGGGAGGGTTACGCAGTATTTT. Its protein product is CASSVRPSGRVTQYF.

CDR3 nucleotide sequence: TGTGCCAGCAGCCCGGGGACATTCCCTAATCAGCCCCAGCATTTT. Its protein product is CASSPGTFPNQPQHF. The chain carries TRBV11-2 and TRBJ1-5, with TRBD1 as a possible D gene (6 bases). This CDR3 has 15 residues. Germline CDR1 and CDR2: SGHAT and FQNNGV. The V and J ends lost 5 bases and 4 bases respectively, with 15 bases between them.

The chain joins TRBV5-4 to TRBJ2-3; 10 nucleotides match TRBD2. Trimming took 8 bases from V and 6 from J; bases not matched to a gene: 9. The V gene's germline CDR1 is SGHNT and CDR2 YYREEE (reference sequence). The CDR3 extends over 14 amino acids. This CDR3 reads CASGLAGVGDTQYF. The CDR3 region has the DNA TGTGCCAGTGGTCTAGCGGGAGTCGGGGATACGCAGTATTTT.

This sequence joins TRBV6-1 and TRBJ2-6, with D tentatively TRBD1 or TRBD2 (5 bases each). In germline, CDR1 is MNHNS, CDR2 SASEGT. The CDR3 runs to 15 residues. V was trimmed by 4 bases and J by 0 bases, leaving 7 bases between them. CDR3 sequence: CASSGGTSGANVLTF. In DNA, the CDR3 is TGTGCCAGCAGTGGAGGGACCTCTGGGGCCAACGTCCTGACTTTC.

This rearrangement joins TRBV6-5 to TRBJ2-7; no reliable D call. Germline V CDR1 and CDR2: MNHEY, SVGAGI. There are 14 residues in the CDR3. Trimming left V 6 bases short and J 2 bases short, with 14 bases between. CDR3 DNA sequence: TGTGCCAGCAGCCACGGGCGAAAACCCTACGAGCAGTACTTC. This sequence encodes CASSHGRKPYEQYF.

The chain joins TRBV19 to TRBJ1-1; 11 nucleotides match TRBD1. Germline trimming cut 4 bases from V and 5 bases from J; bases unmatched to any gene: 6. Germline V CDR1 and CDR2: LNHDA, SQIVND (reference sequence). The CDR3 covers 15 residues. This chain's CDR3 is CASSKDRGLRTEAFF. Written as DNA, the CDR3 is TGTGCCAGTAGTAAGGACAGGGGGCTGCGGACTGAAGCTTTCTTT. Full variable domain (outside the CDR3, taken from reference TRBV19 and TRBJ1-1): DGGITQSPKYLFRKEGQNVTLSCEQNLNHDAMYWYRQDPGQGLRLIYYSQIVNDFQKGDIAEGYSVSREKKESFPLTVTSAQKNPTAFYLCASSKDRGLRTEAFFGQGTRLTVV.

This chain connects TRBV19 to TRBJ1-2; the D gene is possibly TRBD1 (6 bases). CDR1 is LNHDA and CDR2 is SQIVND in the germline V gene (reference sequence). The CDR3 extends over 14 amino acids. The V end was cut by 8 bases, the J end by 0 bases, with 13 bases between. CDR3 in DNA: TGTGCCAGTTCACAGGGCATAGCTAACTATGGCTACACCTTC. It specifies CASSQGIANYGYTF.

The chain has TRBV4-3 and TRBJ1-2, with a tentative D call TRBD1 (6 bases). The CDR3 sequence is 15 residues long. Germline V gene sequence: CDR1 LGHNA, CDR2 YSLEER. The V end lost 0 bases, the J end lost 4 bases, and 12 bases lay between the germline ends. The DNA of the CDR3 is TGCGCCAGCAGCCAAGATAGAGGACAGCGCTATGGCTACACCTTC. The encoded protein is CASSQDRGQRYGYTF.

This rearrangement joins TRBV4-1 to TRBJ2-5; a weak D match, TRBD1 (5 bases). The closer fit of TRBJ2-7 to the DNA end suggests the J call may be wrong. The CDR3 has 12 amino acids. Germline CDR1 MGHRA, CDR2 YSYEKL. The CDR3 bases are TGCGCCAGCAGCCAGGGGCCCTACGAGCAGTACTTC. Amino acid sequence: CASSQGPYEQYF.

The CDR3 nucleotides read TGCGCCAGCAGCCCAGACAGGGGGCTTAGGACAGATACGCAGTATTTT. Amino acid sequence: CASSPDRGLRTDTQYF. V gene TRBV10-1 combines with J gene TRBJ2-3, with TRBD1 matching over 10 bases. CDR1 and CDR2 (germline): WNHNN, SYGVQD (reference sequence). V dropped 6 bases and J dropped 3; count of bases not matched to a gene: 9. The CDR3 covers 16 residues.

This rearrangement joins TRBV5-5 to TRBJ2-1; either TRBD1 or TRBD2 may supply D (5 bases each). The V end lost 1 base, the J end lost 11 bases, and 13 bases lay between the germline ends. The CDR3 spans 13 residues. CDR1 and CDR2 (germline): SGHKS, YYEKEE (reference sequence). The CDR3 spells CASSLTQPGQQFF. DNA for the CDR3: TGTGCCAGCAGCTTGACCCAACCGGGACAGCAGTTCTTC.

The V gene is TRBV18, the J gene TRBJ2-3; D might be TRBD1 (6 bases). V lost 5 bases and J lost 3, with 12 bases in between. The germline CDR1 and CDR2 sequences are KGHSH and LQKENI. This CDR3 has 14 residues. CDR3 sequence (DNA): TGTGCCAGCTCATCCCAGGGACAAACAGATACGCAGTATTTT. Translated, it gives CASSSQGQTDTQYF. Full variable domain (missing parts from reference TRBV18 and TRBJ2-3): NAGVMQNPRHLVRRRGQEARLRCSPMKGHSHVYWYRQLPEEGLKFMVYLQKENIIDESGMPKERFSAEFPKEGPSILRIQQVVRGDSAAYFCASSSQGQTDTQYFGPGTRLTVL.

The chain has TRBV6-5 and TRBJ1-1, with D possibly matching TRBD1 (5 bases). The CDR3 runs 13 residues. Germline CDR1 reads MNHEY; CDR2 reads SVGAGI. The V end was cut by 7 bases, the J end by 1 base, with 10 bases between. Here the CDR3 reads CASKPGGNTEAFF. As DNA, the CDR3 is TGTGCCAGCAAACCGGGGGGGAACACTGAAGCTTTCTTT.

The gene calls are TRBV7-2 and TRBJ2-7, with D perhaps matching TRBD1 or TRBD2 (6 bases each). There are 13 residues in the CDR3. Germline V gene lookup returns CDR1 SGHTA and CDR2 FQGNSA. V gave up 4 bases and J gave up 6 bases, with 13 bases separating them. The CDR3: CASSSKGGREQYF. The CDR3 DNA follows: TGTGCCAGCAGCTCTAAAGGGGGGCGCGAGCAGTACTTC. Supplemented by reference TRBV7-2 and TRBJ2-7, the full variable domain reads GAGVSQSPSNKVTEKGKDVELRCDPISGHTALYWYRQSLGQGLEFLIYFQGNSAPDKSGLPSDRFSAERTGGSVSTLTIQRTQQEDSAVYLCASSSKGGREQYFGPGTRLTVT.

The gene calls are TRBV7-9 and TRBJ2-2; tentative D call: TRBD2 (6 bases). From germline, CDR1 is SEHNR and CDR2 FQNEAQ (reference sequence). This CDR3 is built from 12 residues. Deletions cut 8 bases from V and 6 bases from J, with 10 bases between. CDR3 protein: CASARGAGELFF. The CDR3 DNA reads TGTGCCAGCGCCCGCGGGGCCGGGGAGCTGTTTTTT.

The rearrangement uses TRBV27 and TRBJ1-2, with no clear D. Trimming left V 2 bases short and J 4 bases short, with 11 bases between. Germline loops: CDR1 MNHEY, CDR2 SMNVEV (reference sequence). The CDR3 loop spans 14 amino acids. CDR3 in DNA: TGTGCCAGCAGTTTAACACCGAGAGGCTATGGCTACACCTTC. This gives the protein CASSLTPRGYGYTF.

This chain links TRBV28 with TRBJ2-7; 11 nucleotides line up with TRBD2. Germline values: CDR1 MDHEN, CDR2 SYDVKM. The CDR3 consists of 19 residues. Trimming cost V 3 bases and J 2 bases; bases outside gene matches: 15. Here the CDR3 DNA reads TGTGCCAGCAGTTTTCCGCTTCGGCTAGCGGGAGGTTTCACCTACGAGCAGTACTTC. It is translated as CASSFPLRLAGGFTYEQYF.

The chain employs TRBV6-1 and TRBJ2-2; TRBD2 matches 8 bases. The CDR3 is 16 residues long. CDR1 is MNHNS, CDR2 SASEGT, per germline. V dropped 4 bases and J dropped 6; count of bases not matched to a gene: 10. The CDR3 DNA follows: TGTGCCAGCAGTGCACCCGGGGGGGCCCTGGCCGGGGAGCTGTTTTTT. This translates into CASSAPGGALAGELFF.

The CDR3 spells CASSDLAGGGYNEQFF. The CDR3 DNA follows: TGTGCCAGCAGTGACTTGGCGGGAGGGGGCTACAATGAGCAGTTCTTC. The chain recombines TRBV6-4 with TRBJ2-1; 9 nucleotides agree with TRBD2. The CDR3 totals 16 residues. V lost 1 base, J lost 3 bases, and 4 bases stayed unmatched. Germline V gene data show CDR1 as MRHNA and CDR2 as SNTAGT.

The chain uses TRBV19 and TRBJ1-5; 10 bases are a match to TRBD1. CDR1 and CDR2 from the germline V gene are LNHDA and SQIVND (reference sequence). V lost 6 bases and J lost 6; bases outside the gene matches: 2. The CDR3 consists of 13 residues. The CDR3 region is CASSGTGAQPQHF. Here the CDR3 DNA reads TGTGCCAGTAGCGGGACAGGGGCTCAGCCCCAGCATTTT.

As DNA, the CDR3 is TGCGCCAGCAGCGCTTCCCGGGCGCACAACAACAATGAGCAGTTCTTC. Translation gives CASSASRAHNNNEQFF. The chain uses TRBV5-1 and TRBJ2-1; D is ambiguous. The V gene lost 4 bases and the J gene lost 5 bases, with 19 bases spanning the gap. Germline CDR1 reads SGHRS; CDR2 reads YFSETQ. The CDR3 has 16 amino acids.